The 22 T cell receptor beta chains presented below share a single source sample, sequenced in a study of Graves' ophthalmopathy and Graves' hyperthyroidism. CDR3 regions of TCR beta were amplified from RNA transcripts. An opening RT-PCR round employed HTBI primers and preceded a second-round multiplex PCR. TCRdb called the multiplex PCR reads again in MiXCR, with one record for every CDR3 protein. The table shows more than 550,000 distinct CDR3 sequences, with 35% to 50% occurring only once. The material sequenced was peripheral blood. Source of these receptors: an adult man with Graves' ophthalmopathy.

This chain connects TRBV2 to TRBJ1-6, with D maybe TRBD1 (5 bases). This CDR3 is 15 amino acids long. Trimming left V 6 bases short and J 4 bases short, with 13 bases between. CDR1 is SNHLY, CDR2 FYNNEI, per germline. For the CDR3, the DNA is TGTGCCAGCAGCGGGGACGGGGGTTATAATTCACCCCTCCACTTT. Translation gives CASSGDGGYNSPLHF.

To note about this clonotype: A much bigger clone sits one base away, suggesting this may be a read error. This chain uses TRBV7-3 with TRBJ1-5; D unresolved. Germline V gene lookup returns CDR1 SGHTA and CDR2 FQGTGA. The CDR3 totals 13 residues. This CDR3 reads CDSSFGVRQPQHF. CDR3 in DNA: TGTGACAGCAGTTTCGGCGTGAGGCAGCCCCAGCATTTT.

This clonotype has ten or more counts. The V gene is TRBV2, the J gene TRBJ1-3, with D possibly matching TRBD1 (5 bases). V lost 8 bases and J 0 bases, leaving 8 bases between the germline ends. The CDR3 consists of 13 residues. Per the germline V gene, CDR1 is SNHLY and CDR2 is FYNNEI. The DNA for the CDR3 is TGTGCCAGCGTCAGGGACTCTGGAAACACCATATATTTT. This translates into CASVRDSGNTIYF.

This clonotype was detected ten times or more. The chain recombines TRBV19 with TRBJ1-5; D ambiguous. V shed 6 bases and J shed 5 bases, with 17 bases lying between them. Germline lookup yields CDR1 LNHDA and CDR2 SQIVND (reference sequence). CDR3 size: 15 residues. The CDR3 spells CASSSKDGYYQPQHF. CDR3 bases: TGTGCCAGTAGCTCAAAGGACGGCTACTATCAGCCCCAGCATTTT.

This clonotype was detected many times. The rearrangement uses TRBV10-3 and TRBJ1-6; D ambiguous. The CDR3 covers 13 residues. Deletions cut 9 bases from V and 9 bases from J, with 15 bases between. Germline CDR1 reads ENHRY; CDR2 reads SYGVKD. The CDR3 loop reads CAILLSPGSPLHF. CDR3 nucleotides: TGTGCCATTTTGCTCTCTCCTGGTTCACCCCTCCACTTT.

Concerning this clonotype: This sequence may be a read error, since a much larger clone differs from it by one base. The chain links TRBV12-3 or TRBV12-4 to TRBJ1-2; D gene uncertain. The CDR3 has 16 amino acids. The CDR3 DNA reads TGTGCCGGCAGCCCGTCGAGTTCCTCGACTTACTATGGCTACACCTTC. Translated, it gives CAGSPSSSSTYYGYTF.

This clonotype was found many times. The J gene is TRBJ1-2, the V gene TRBV7-2; the D is unclear. Germline-derived CDR1 and CDR2 are SGHTA and FQGNSA. The CDR3 loop spans 16 amino acids. The V and J ends lost 5 bases and 1 base respectively, with 17 bases between them. CDR3 in DNA: TGTGCCAGCAGCCTAATTCATACGACGGTTAACTATGGCTACACCTTC. Protein sequence: CASSLIHTTVNYGYTF. The complete variable domain, with remaining parts taken from reference TRBV7-2 and TRBJ1-2, reads GAGVSQSPSNKVTEKGKDVELRCDPISGHTALYWYRQSLGQGLEFLIYFQGNSAPDKSGLPSDRFSAERTGGSVSTLTIQRTQQEDSAVYLCASSLIHTTVNYGYTFGSGTRLTVV.

This clonotype has only a few counts. This chain links TRBV4-1 with TRBJ2-6; TRBD2 is a possible D gene (6 bases). CDR1 and CDR2 from the germline V gene are MGHRA and YSYEKL. Trimming pared 0 bases from V and 0 bases from J, leaving 18 bases between. This CDR3 is 20 amino acids long. DNA for the CDR3: TGCGCCAGCAGCCAAGATCGGAGGGCAGGGTTAGGCTCTGGGGCCAACGTCCTGACTTTC. This sequence encodes CASSQDRRAGLGSGANVLTF.

This clonotype was seen at least ten times. This chain's CDR3 is CASSLSRGLSNQPQHF. CDR3 nucleotide sequence: TGTGCCAGCAGCTTAAGCAGGGGGCTTAGCAATCAGCCCCAGCATTTT. This rearrangement joins TRBV7-2 to TRBJ1-5; the match to TRBD1 covers 8 bases. Trimming removed 2 bases from V and 0 bases from J; junction bases left unmatched: 3. From germline, CDR1 is SGHTA and CDR2 FQGNSA. This CDR3 contains 16 residues. The entire variable domain, with the rest obtained from reference TRBV7-2 and TRBJ1-5, is as follows: GAGVSQSPSNKVTEKGKDVELRCDPISGHTALYWYRQSLGQGLEFLIYFQGNSAPDKSGLPSDRFSAERTGGSVSTLTIQRTQQEDSAVYLCASSLSRGLSNQPQHFGDGTRLSIL.

This clonotype was observed a handful of times. V gene TRBV6-6 combines with J gene TRBJ2-7; 9 bases line up with TRBD2. This CDR3 contains 15 residues. V was clipped by 7 bases and J by 3 bases; unmatched bases: 10. Germline V CDR1 and CDR2: MNHNY, SVGAGI (reference sequence). The CDR3 here is CASTLAGDWVYEQYF. The DNA of the CDR3 is TGTGCCAGCACTTTAGCGGGAGACTGGGTCTACGAGCAGTACTTC.

CDR3 in DNA: TGTGCCAGCAGTGAATATAAGGGGACCGTCCGGAACACCATATATTTT. Amino acids: CASSEYKGTVRNTIYF. The chain has TRBV25-1 and TRBJ1-3; D is possibly TRBD1 (5 bases). V was shortened by 0 bases and J by 7 bases, with 16 bases between the two germline ends. Germline CDR1 MGHDK, CDR2 SYGVNS. The CDR3 is made up of 16 amino acids.

This clonotype was recorded many times. This chain joins TRBV5-1 and TRBJ2-7; D gene uncertain. Trimming cost V 4 bases and J 1 base, with 9 bases left between them. Germline values: CDR1 SGHRS, CDR2 YFSETQ. This CDR3 is built from 13 residues. The CDR3 sequence: CASSRRESYEQYF. DNA of the CDR3: TGCGCCAGCAGCAGAAGGGAATCCTACGAGCAGTACTTC.

In its sample, this clonotype was seen many times. This chain connects TRBV20-1 to TRBJ1-1; no definite D call. Trimming shortened V by 6 bases and J by 1 base, and 9 bases separated the two germline ends. The CDR3 has 12 residues. Looked up from germline, CDR1 is DFQATT and CDR2 is SNEGSKA (reference sequence). The CDR3 spells CSAATPNTEAFF. The DNA of the CDR3 is TGCAGTGCCGCGACACCGAACACTGAAGCTTTCTTT.

Concerning this clonotype: Because it lacks the conserved phenylalanine or tryptophan at the end, this CDR3 is likely a read error. The V gene is TRBV10-3, the J gene TRBJ1-6; TRBD1 aligns across 11 bases. The germline CDR1 and CDR2 sequences are ENHRY and SYGVKD. The V segment lost 10 bases and the J segment 8 bases; nucleotides outside the gene matches: 16. The CDR3 totals 17 residues. CDR3 in amino acids: CATLWEGPGQGDSPLHS. CDR3 sequence (DNA): TGTGCCACCCTTTGGGAGGGACCGGGACAGGGGGATTCACCCCTCCACTCT.

As regards this clonotype: At one end the junction does not follow the germline gene, possibly because of a read error. The chain is built from TRBV5-5 and TRBJ2-3, with TRBD2 identical over 8 bases. Per the germline V gene, CDR1 is SGHKS and CDR2 is YYEKEE (reference sequence). This CDR3 region has 17 residues. CDR3 sequence (DNA): TGCGCCAGCAGCCAAGCGGGACGGCGGGGGGGCACAGATACGCAGTATTTT. This codes for CASSQAGRRGGTDTQYF.

V and J are TRBV5-1 and TRBJ2-7; a possible D gene is TRBD1 (6 bases). CDR1 SGHRS and CDR2 YFSETQ come from the germline V gene. V was cut by 3 bases and J by 4 bases, with 17 bases left in between. The length of the CDR3 is 15 residues. The CDR3 is CASSSGQIQRYEQYF. The DNA for the CDR3 is TGCGCCAGCAGCTCCGGACAGATTCAAAGGTACGAGCAGTACTTC.

V gene TRBV2 combines with J gene TRBJ2-5; D not resolved. V was trimmed by 4 bases and J by 7 bases, leaving 7 bases between them. This CDR3 contains 11 residues. CDR1 is SNHLY and CDR2 is FYNNEI in the germline V gene. DNA for the CDR3: TGTGCCAGCAGTGCCCGAGGGACCCAGTACTTC. It is translated as CASSARGTQYF.

Details on this clonotype: This could be a read error, since a much larger clone is one nucleotide away. This rearrangement joins TRBV19 to TRBJ2-7, with D uncertain. CDR1 is LNHDA and CDR2 is SQIVND in the germline V gene (reference sequence). With 3 bases removed from V and 3 bases from J, the gap between germline ends came to 9 bases. The CDR3 extends over 13 amino acids. The CDR3 region is CASSITRDYEQYF. The CDR3 region has the DNA TGTGCCAGTAGTATTACCAGAGACTACGAGCAGTACTTC.

The chain combines TRBV4-3 with TRBJ1-3; D is unclear. Germline V gives CDR1 LGHNA, CDR2 YSLEER. With 0 bases removed from V and 4 bases from J, the gap between germline ends came to 13 bases. This CDR3 contains 16 residues. The DNA of the CDR3 is TGCGCCAGCAGCCAAGATCTGGTCTTTAGGGGAAACACCATATATTTT. As protein: CASSQDLVFRGNTIYF.

About this clonotype itself: A much larger clone is a single base away; this may be a read error. In DNA, the CDR3 is TGTGCCAGCAGCGCTAATACAGAGGTGAATCAGCCCCAGCATTTT. This sequence encodes CASSANTEVNQPQHF. The rearrangement links TRBV9 to TRBJ1-5; D is ambiguous. V lost 3 bases and J 4 bases, leaving 14 bases between the germline ends. The CDR3 covers 15 residues. Germline V CDR1 and CDR2: SGDLS, YYNGEE.

As DNA, the CDR3 is TGTGCCAGTAGTAACACAGGGGCGGTCTATGGCTACACCTTC. It specifies CASSNTGAVYGYTF. The chain carries TRBV19 and TRBJ1-2; 7 nucleotides line up with TRBD1. The CDR3 length is 14 residues. Germline assignment: CDR1 LNHDA and CDR2 SQIVND (reference sequence). V shed 4 bases, J shed 4 bases, and the junction held 6 bases outside the gene matches.

Only a few counts were recorded for this clonotype. The V gene is TRBV5-8, the J gene TRBJ2-5, with TRBD1 matching 11 bases. V dropped 0 bases and J dropped 2; count of bases not matched to a gene: 6. The CDR3 has 17 amino acids. CDR1 and CDR2 (germline): SGHTS, YDEGEE. The CDR3 sequence: CASSLGTGGTLQETQYF. CDR3 sequence (DNA): TGTGCCAGCAGCTTGGGGACAGGGGGCACATTACAAGAGACCCAGTACTTC.